The sequence of this TCR beta chain was determined in a study of CD8+ T cells in alopecia areata. Cutaneous lymph nodes were pooled and cells sorted by CD4, CD8alpha, NKG2D, NKG2ACE and more. This clone came up a few times. Here the gene names and germline are mouse. The sequence runs out 4 residues before the end of the CDR3; the remainder is reconstructed from the germline J gene. TCR sequencing used cDNA made by reverse transcription of extracted RNA. The method was immunoSEQ multiplex PCR; TCRdb's version includes in-frame clones alone and lacks a portion of them. The sample presents approximately 280,000 clones, none singletons. Per germline, CDR1 LGHNA and CDR2 YNLKQL (reference sequence). Trimming cost V 4 bases and J 4 bases; bases outside gene matches: 3. The CDR3 is made up of 15 amino acids.

This clonotype was obtained from a C3H/HeJ mouse with alopecia areata. MHC haplotype: H2-k. The genes are TRBV5 and TRBJ2-2; 10 bases align to TRBD2. Sequenced input: CD4+ T cells sorted from a lymph node. CDR3 bases read: TGTGCCAGCAGCCCCCTGGGGGGGCGCACCGGG. It yields the protein CASSPLGGRTG. The whole CDR3 region reads CASSPLGGRTGQLYF.